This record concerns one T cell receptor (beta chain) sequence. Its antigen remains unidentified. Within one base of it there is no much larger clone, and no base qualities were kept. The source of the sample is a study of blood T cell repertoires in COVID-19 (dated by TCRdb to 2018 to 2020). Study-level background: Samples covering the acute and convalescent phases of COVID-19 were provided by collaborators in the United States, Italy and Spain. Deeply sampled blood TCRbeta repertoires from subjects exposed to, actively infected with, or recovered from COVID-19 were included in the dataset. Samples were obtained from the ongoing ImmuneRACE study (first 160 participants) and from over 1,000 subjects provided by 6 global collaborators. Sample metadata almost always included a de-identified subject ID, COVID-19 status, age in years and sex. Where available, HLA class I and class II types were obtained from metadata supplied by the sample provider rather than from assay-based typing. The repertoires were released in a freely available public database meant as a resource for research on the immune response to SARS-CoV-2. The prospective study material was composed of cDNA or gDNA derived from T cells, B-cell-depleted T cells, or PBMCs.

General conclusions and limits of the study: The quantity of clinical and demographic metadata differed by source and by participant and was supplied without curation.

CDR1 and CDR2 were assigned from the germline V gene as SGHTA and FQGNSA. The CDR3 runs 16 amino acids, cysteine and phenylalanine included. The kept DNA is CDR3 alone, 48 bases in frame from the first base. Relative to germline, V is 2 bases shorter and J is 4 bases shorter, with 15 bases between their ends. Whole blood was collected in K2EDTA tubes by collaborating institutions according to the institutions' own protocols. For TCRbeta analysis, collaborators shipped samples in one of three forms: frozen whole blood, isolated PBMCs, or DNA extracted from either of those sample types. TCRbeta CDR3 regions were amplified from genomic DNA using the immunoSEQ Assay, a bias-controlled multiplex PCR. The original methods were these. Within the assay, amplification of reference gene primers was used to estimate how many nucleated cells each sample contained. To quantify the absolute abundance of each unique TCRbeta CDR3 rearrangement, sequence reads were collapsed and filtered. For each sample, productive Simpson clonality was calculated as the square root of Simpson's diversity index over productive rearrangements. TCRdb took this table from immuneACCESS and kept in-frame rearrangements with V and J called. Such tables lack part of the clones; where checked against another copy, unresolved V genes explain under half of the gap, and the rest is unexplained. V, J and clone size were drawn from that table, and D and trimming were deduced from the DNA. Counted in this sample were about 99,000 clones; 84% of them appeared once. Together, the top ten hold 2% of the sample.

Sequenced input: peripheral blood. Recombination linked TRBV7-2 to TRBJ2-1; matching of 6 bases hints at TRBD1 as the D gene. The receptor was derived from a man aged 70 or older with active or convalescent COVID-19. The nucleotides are TGTGCCAGCAGCTTAAAGTGGGGGCTTGAATACAATGAGCAGTTCTTC. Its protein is CASSLKWGLEYNEQFF.